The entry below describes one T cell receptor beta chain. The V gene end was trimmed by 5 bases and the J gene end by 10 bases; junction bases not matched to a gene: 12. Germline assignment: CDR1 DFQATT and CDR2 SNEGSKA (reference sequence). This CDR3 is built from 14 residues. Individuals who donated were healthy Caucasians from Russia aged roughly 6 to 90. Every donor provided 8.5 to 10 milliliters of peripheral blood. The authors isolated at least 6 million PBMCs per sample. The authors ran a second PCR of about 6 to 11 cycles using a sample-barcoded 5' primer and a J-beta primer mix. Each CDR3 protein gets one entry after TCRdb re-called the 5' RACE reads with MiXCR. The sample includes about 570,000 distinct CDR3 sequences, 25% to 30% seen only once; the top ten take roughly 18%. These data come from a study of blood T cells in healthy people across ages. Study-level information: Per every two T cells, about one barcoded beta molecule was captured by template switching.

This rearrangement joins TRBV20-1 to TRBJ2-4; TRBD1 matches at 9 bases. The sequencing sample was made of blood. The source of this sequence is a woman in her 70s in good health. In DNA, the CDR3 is TGCAGTGCTCGCCCGGGACAGGGTTCGGATATTCAGTACTTC. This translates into CSARPGQGSDIQYF.